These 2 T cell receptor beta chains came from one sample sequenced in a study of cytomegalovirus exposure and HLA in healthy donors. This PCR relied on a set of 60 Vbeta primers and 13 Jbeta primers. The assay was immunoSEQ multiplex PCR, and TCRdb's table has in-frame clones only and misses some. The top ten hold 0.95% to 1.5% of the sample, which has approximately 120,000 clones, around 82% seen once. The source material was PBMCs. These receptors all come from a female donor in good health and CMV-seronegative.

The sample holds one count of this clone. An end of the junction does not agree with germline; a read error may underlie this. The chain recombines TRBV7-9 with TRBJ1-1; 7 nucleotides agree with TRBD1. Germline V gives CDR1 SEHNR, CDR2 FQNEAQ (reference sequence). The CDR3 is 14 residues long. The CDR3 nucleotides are TGTGCCAGCAGCGTAGCCAGGGGGAGCACTGAAGCTTTCTTT. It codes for CASSVARGSTEAFF. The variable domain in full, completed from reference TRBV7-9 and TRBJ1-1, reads DTGVSQNPRHKITKRGQNVTFRCDPISEHNRLYWYRQTLGQGPEFLTYFQNEAQLEKSRLLSDRFSAERPKGSFSTLEIQRTEQGDSAMYLCASSVARGSTEAFFGQGTRLTVV.

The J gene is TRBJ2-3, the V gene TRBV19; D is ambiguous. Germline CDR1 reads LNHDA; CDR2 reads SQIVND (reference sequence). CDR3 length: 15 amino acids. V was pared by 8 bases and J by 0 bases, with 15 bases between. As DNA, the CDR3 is TGTGCCAGTTCACAACTGGGCGCGAGCACAGATACGCAGTATTTT. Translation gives CASSQLGASTDTQYF.